These 13 T cell receptor beta chains were all obtained from the same sample, sequenced in a study of technical replicates of blood from a handful of donors. Assay: immunoSEQ multiplex PCR; the TCRdb copy retains only in-frame clones and omits some. The table has around 97,000 clones, about 94% seen once. Material: T cells isolated from PBMCs. All receptors come from a human donor in good health.

The genes are TRBV6-6 and TRBJ1-5; perhaps TRBD1 as D (6 bases). The CDR3 length is 13 residues. Germline assignment: CDR1 MNHNY and CDR2 SVGAGI (reference sequence). V lost 10 bases, J lost 4 bases, and 14 bases lay in between. This chain's CDR3 is CATQMQGNQPQHF. For the CDR3, the DNA is TGTGCCACCCAAATGCAGGGGAATCAGCCCCAGCATTTT.

The V and J genes are TRBV11-2 and TRBJ1-6, with TRBD1 matching 9 bases. V was clipped by 2 bases and J by 5 bases; unmatched bases: 1. Germline CDR1 is SGHAT and CDR2 is FQNNGV. The CDR3 loop spans 15 amino acids. CDR3 nucleotides: TGTGCCAGCAGCTTAAGGGACAGGGATAATTCACCCCTCCACTTT. This translates into CASSLRDRDNSPLHF.

The V gene is TRBV6-1, the J gene TRBJ2-7; 11 bases fit TRBD2. Germline V lookup: CDR1 MNHNS, CDR2 SASEGT. The CDR3 contains 14 residues. V trimming: 7 bases; J trimming: 2 bases; junction bases outside the gene matches: 4. The CDR3 bases are TGTGCCAGCAACGAACTAGCGGGGGCCTACGAGCAGTACTTC. This sequence encodes CASNELAGAYEQYF.

The V call is TRBV4-1, the J call TRBJ2-3; D remains unclear. Per germline, CDR1 MGHRA and CDR2 YSYEKL. The CDR3 has 12 residues. The V and J ends lost 2 bases and 4 bases respectively, with 4 bases between them. CDR3 sequence: CASSQISDTQYF. The CDR3 DNA follows: TGCGCCAGCAGCCAAATATCAGATACGCAGTATTTT.

This clone has just one count. The rearrangement uses TRBV19 and TRBJ1-1; D unclear. The CDR3 has 12 amino acids. The germline CDR1 and CDR2 sequences are LNHDA and SQIVND (reference sequence). V was trimmed by 6 bases and J by 1 base, leaving 6 bases between them. CDR3 DNA: TGTGCCAGTAGGGAGGCGAACACTGAAGCTTTCTTT. Residues: CASREANTEAFF. The full variable domain, in which reference TRBV19 and TRBJ1-1 provide the parts outside the CDR3, is DGGITQSPKYLFRKEGQNVTLSCEQNLNHDAMYWYRQDPGQGLRLIYYSQIVNDFQKGDIAEGYSVSREKKESFPLTVTSAQKNPTAFYLCASREANTEAFFGQGTRLTVV.

The chain links TRBV29-1 to TRBJ2-7; TRBD2 might be the D (7 bases). The CDR3 consists of 14 residues. V was pared by 1 base and J by 1 base, with 11 bases between. Germline assignment: CDR1 SQVTM and CDR2 ANQGSEA. Here the CDR3 reads CSVEAGEGSYEQYF. DNA for the CDR3: TGCAGCGTTGAAGCAGGGGAGGGATCCTACGAGCAGTACTTC.

The chain joins TRBV27 to TRBJ2-7, with D perhaps matching TRBD2 (6 bases). Germline V gives CDR1 MNHEY, CDR2 SMNVEV (reference sequence). Trimming took 3 bases from V and 4 from J, leaving 10 bases between them. This CDR3 spans 13 amino acids. The CDR3 region is CASSLGGRYEQYF. CDR3 sequence (DNA): TGTGCCAGCAGTTTGGGGGGAAGGTACGAGCAGTACTTC.

The chain has TRBV29-1 and TRBJ1-4; TRBD1 matches at 10 bases. Losses at the gene ends were 2 bases for V and 8 bases for J; bases not matched to a gene: 17. Germline V gives CDR1 SQVTM, CDR2 ANQGSEA. This CDR3 region has 18 residues. CDR3 sequence reads: CSVEPLLLRGTGEEKLFF. For the CDR3, the DNA is TGCAGCGTTGAACCTCTTCTTTTACGCGGGACAGGGGAAGAAAAACTGTTTTTT.

This chain uses TRBV30 with TRBJ1-2; D possibly corresponds to TRBD1 (6 bases). The CDR3 extends over 12 amino acids. Germline lookup yields CDR1 GTSNPN and CDR2 SVGIG (reference sequence). V was cut by 0 bases and J by 8 bases, with 10 bases left in between. The CDR3 is CAWSVNREGYTF. In DNA form, the CDR3 reads TGTGCCTGGAGTGTAAACAGGGAGGGCTACACCTTC.

The chain joins TRBV18 to TRBJ2-3, with 11 nucleotides matching TRBD2. Trimming cost V 0 bases and J 6 bases; bases outside gene matches: 11. This CDR3 is 18 amino acids long. Looked up from germline, CDR1 is KGHSH and CDR2 is LQKENI. In DNA, the CDR3 is TGTGCCAGCTCACCACCGGATATCAGGACTAGCGGGTTGGATACGCAGTATTTT. It codes for CASSPPDIRTSGLDTQYF.

The rearrangement uses TRBV7-9 and TRBJ1-2, with D perhaps matching TRBD1 (5 bases). Trimming took 1 base from V and 3 from J, leaving 12 bases between them. CDR3 length equals 15 residues. The germline CDR1 and CDR2 sequences are SEHNR and FQNEAQ (reference sequence). In DNA form, the CDR3 reads TGTGCCAGCAGCTTAGGGGAGGGGAGGCACTATGGCTACACCTTC. Translating gives CASSLGEGRHYGYTF.

The chain couples TRBV19 to TRBJ1-5; D uncertain. Germline assignment: CDR1 LNHDA and CDR2 SQIVND (reference sequence). Trimming stripped 4 bases from V and 0 bases from J, with 10 bases between. The CDR3 is 15 residues long. Written as DNA, the CDR3 is TGTGCCAGTAGTACAGGCAGCGGTAGCAATCAGCCCCAGCATTTT. Translated, it gives CASSTGSGSNQPQHF.

CDR3 in amino acids: CASSSTSGSSYNEQFF. The CDR3 DNA reads as TGTGCCAGCAGCTCTACTAGCGGTAGCTCCTACAATGAGCAGTTCTTC. V and J are TRBV5-4 and TRBJ2-1, with 8 bases identical to TRBD2. The junction had 5 bases not matched to a gene; V was cut back by 3 bases and J by 0 bases. Germline values: CDR1 SGHNT, CDR2 YYREEE (reference sequence). The CDR3 covers 16 residues.